This T cell receptor (beta chain) was observed in a study of blood T cells in healthy people across ages. Study-wide points: A strong correlation was found between TCR beta diversity and the percentage of naive T cells. Possibly, changes in expanded clonotypes were confounded because donor CMV status was unknown.

On this clonotype: Its cognate antigen is unknown.

The second PCR ran roughly 7 to 11 cycles with a sample-barcoded 5' primer and J-beta primers. The authors tagged each cDNA molecule using a template-switch adaptor with 12 random nucleotides. MiXCR was run by TCRdb on the 5' RACE reads, yielding one entry per CDR3 protein. The repertoire consists of some 370,000 distinct CDR3 sequences, with roughly half occurring once and the leading ten covering roughly 51%. Trimming removed 6 bases at V and 6 bases at J, with 18 bases between. The CDR3 is made up of 15 amino acids. Germline CDR1 is SGHAT and CDR2 is FQNNGV. This clonotype was obtained from a man in his fifties or sixties in good health. Source material: blood. This rearrangement joins TRBV11-2 to TRBJ2-1; possibly TRBD2 for D (5 bases). The CDR3 loop reads CASSPVTGSVNEQFF. CDR3 bases: TGTGCCAGCAGTCCCGTTACGGGGTCTGTCAATGAGCAGTTCTTC.